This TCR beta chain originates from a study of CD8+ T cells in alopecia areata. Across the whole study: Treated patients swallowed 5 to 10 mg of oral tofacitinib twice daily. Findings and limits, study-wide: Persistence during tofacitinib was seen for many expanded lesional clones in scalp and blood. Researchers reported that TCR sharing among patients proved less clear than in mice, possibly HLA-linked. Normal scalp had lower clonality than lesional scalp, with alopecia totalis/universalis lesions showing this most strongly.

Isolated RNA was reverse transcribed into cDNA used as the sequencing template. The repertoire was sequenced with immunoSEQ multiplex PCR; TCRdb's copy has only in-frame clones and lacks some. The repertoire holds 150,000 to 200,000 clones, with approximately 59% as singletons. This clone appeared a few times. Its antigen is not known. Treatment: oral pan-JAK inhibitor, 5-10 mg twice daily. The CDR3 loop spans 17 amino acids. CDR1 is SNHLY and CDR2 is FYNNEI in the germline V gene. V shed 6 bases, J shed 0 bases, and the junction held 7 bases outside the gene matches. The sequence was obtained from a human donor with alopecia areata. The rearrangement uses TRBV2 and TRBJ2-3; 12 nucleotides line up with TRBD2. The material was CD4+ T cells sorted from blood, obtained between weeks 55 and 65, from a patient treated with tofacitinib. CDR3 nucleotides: TGTGCCAGCAGCGTGACTAGCGGGGGACGTAGCACAGATACGCAGTATTTT. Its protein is CASSVTSGGRSTDTQYF.